This entry features one TCR beta chain sequence. Measured with immunoSEQ multiplex PCR; TCRdb has only the in-frame clones, and not every one. The table has 30,000 or so clones, roughly 90% seen once. The source of the sample is a study of lymphopenia after photon versus proton radiotherapy. The specimen comprised peripheral blood, sampled from a patient treated with proton-based radiotherapy. The sequence came from a woman aged 55-75 years with cholangiocarcinoma. Some clones in this sample may be carry-over from other donors' samples.

The CDR3 loop reads CASRAQGAFQEKLFF. CDR3 sequence (DNA): TGTGCCAGCAGAGCACAGGGGGCCTTTCAGGAAAAACTGTTTTTT. The gene calls are TRBV2 and TRBJ1-4; 9 bases are shared with TRBD1. Germline V gene sequence: CDR1 SNHLY, CDR2 FYNNEI. V trimming: 6 bases; J trimming: 8 bases; junction bases outside the gene matches: 10. CDR3 length: 15 residues. The whole variable domain, filled in from reference TRBV2 and TRBJ1-4, reads EPEVTQTPSHQVTQMGQEVILRCVPISNHLYFYWYRQILGQKVEFLVSFYNNEISEKSEIFDDQFSVERPDGSNFTLKIRSTKLEDSAMYFCASRAQGAFQEKLFFGSGTQLSVL.